Given below is one T cell receptor beta chain in context. At one boundary the junction diverges from the germline segment, which might be a read error. These data originate in a study of blood T cell repertoires in COVID-19. Across the study: Samples came from the United States, Italy and Spain, spanning acute and convalescent COVID-19.

The protocol was immunoSEQ multiplex PCR, while the TCRdb copy is restricted to in-frame clones and leaves out a portion. The table shows about 230,000 clones, with about 90% occurring only once. CDR1 is SGHKS and CDR2 is YYEKEE in the germline V gene (reference sequence). The CDR3 covers 17 residues. The chain recombines TRBV5-5 with TRBJ2-2; 9 positions agree with TRBD2. The receptor was isolated from a woman aged 30 to 39 with acute COVID-19. Sample: PBMCs or T cells enriched from blood (not recorded which). Here the CDR3 DNA reads TGTGCCAGCTGCTTGGGGGGCGGGGGGGCCCGGACCGGGGAGCTGTTTTTT. This translates into CASCLGGGGARTGELFF.